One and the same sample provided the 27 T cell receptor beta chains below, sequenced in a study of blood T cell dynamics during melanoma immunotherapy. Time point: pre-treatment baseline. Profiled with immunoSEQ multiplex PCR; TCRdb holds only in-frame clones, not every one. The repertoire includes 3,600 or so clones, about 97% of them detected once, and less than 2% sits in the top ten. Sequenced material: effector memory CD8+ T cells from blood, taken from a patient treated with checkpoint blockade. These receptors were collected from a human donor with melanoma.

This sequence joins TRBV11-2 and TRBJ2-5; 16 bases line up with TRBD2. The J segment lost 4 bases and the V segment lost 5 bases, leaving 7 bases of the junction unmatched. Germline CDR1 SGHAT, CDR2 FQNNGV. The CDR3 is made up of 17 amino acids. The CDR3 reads CASSLGGTSGRGETQYF. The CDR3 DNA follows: TGTGCCAGCAGCCTAGGAGGGACTAGCGGGAGGGGAGAGACCCAGTACTTC. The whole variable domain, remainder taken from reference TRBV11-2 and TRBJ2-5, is EAGVAQSPRYKIIEKRQSVAFWCNPISGHATLYWYQQILGQGPKLLIQFQNNGVVDDSQLPKDRFSAERLKGVDSTLKIQPAKLEDSAVYLCASSLGGTSGRGETQYFGPGTRLLVL.

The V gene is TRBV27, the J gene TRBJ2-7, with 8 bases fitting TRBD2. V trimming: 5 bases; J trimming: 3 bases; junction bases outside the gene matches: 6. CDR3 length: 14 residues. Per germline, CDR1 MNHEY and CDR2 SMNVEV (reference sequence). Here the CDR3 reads CASSLGGAGYEQYF. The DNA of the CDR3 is TGTGCCAGCAGTCTCGGGGGGGCGGGCTACGAGCAGTACTTC.

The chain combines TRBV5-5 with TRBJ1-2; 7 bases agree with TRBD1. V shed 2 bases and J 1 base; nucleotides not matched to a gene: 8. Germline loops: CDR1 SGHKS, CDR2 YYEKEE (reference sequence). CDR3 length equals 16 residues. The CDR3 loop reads CASSFYGQEINYGYTF. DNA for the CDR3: TGTGCCAGCAGCTTTTATGGACAGGAGATTAACTATGGCTACACCTTC.

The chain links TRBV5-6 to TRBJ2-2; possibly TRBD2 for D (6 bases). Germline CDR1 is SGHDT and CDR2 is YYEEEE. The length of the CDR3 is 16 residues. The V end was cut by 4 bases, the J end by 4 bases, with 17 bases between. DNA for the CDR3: TGTGCCAGCAGCCGAACAACGGGAGACGTCACCGGGGAGCTGTTTTTT. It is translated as CASSRTTGDVTGELFF.

CDR3 bases: TGTGCCAGTAGTATTGGGGCCTACAATGAGCAGTTCTTC. Translation gives CASSIGAYNEQFF. V is TRBV19 and J is TRBJ2-1; D call uncertain. From germline, CDR1 is LNHDA and CDR2 SQIVND (reference sequence). CDR3 size: 13 residues. Trimming took 3 bases from V and 2 from J, leaving 5 bases between them.

The CDR3 sequence is CASAGGETQYF. In nucleotides, the CDR3 is TGTGCCAGCGCGGGGGGAGAGACCCAGTACTTC. This chain links TRBV7-9 with TRBJ2-5; 8 positions match TRBD2. This CDR3 contains 11 residues. Germline V gene lookup returns CDR1 SEHNR and CDR2 FQNEAQ (reference sequence). J was trimmed by 4 bases and V by 8 bases; bases with no gene match: 0.

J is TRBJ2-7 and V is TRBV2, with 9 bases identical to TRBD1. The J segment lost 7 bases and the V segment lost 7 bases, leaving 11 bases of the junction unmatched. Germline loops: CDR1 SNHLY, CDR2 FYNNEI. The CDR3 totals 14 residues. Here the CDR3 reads CASNAGTGSIEQYF. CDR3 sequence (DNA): TGTGCCAGCAACGCCGGGACAGGGAGTATAGAGCAGTACTTC.

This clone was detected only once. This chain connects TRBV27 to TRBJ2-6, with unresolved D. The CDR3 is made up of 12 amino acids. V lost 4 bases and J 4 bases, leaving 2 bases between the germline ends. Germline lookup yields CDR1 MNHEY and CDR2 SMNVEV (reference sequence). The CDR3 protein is CASSSGANVLTF. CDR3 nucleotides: TGTGCCAGCAGTTCGGGGGCCAACGTCCTGACTTTC.

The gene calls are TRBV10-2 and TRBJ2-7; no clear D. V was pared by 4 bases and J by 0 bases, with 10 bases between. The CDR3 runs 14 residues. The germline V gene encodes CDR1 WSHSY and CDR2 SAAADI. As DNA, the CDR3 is TGCGCCAGCAGTGGCCAATCGAGCTCCTACGAGCAGTACTTC. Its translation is CASSGQSSSYEQYF.

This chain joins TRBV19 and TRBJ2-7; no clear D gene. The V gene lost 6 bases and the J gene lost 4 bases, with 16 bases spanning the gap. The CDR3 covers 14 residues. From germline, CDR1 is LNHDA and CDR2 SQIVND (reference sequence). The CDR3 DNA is TGTGCCAGTAGCCCTACGGAGTGGGCTTACGAGCAGTACTTC. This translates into CASSPTEWAYEQYF. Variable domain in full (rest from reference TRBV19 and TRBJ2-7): DGGITQSPKYLFRKEGQNVTLSCEQNLNHDAMYWYRQDPGQGLRLIYYSQIVNDFQKGDIAEGYSVSREKKESFPLTVTSAQKNPTAFYLCASSPTEWAYEQYFGPGTRLTVT.

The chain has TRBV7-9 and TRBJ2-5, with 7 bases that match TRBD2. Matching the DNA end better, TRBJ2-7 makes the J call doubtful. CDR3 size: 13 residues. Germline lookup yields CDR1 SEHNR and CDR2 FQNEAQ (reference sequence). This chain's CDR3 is CASSLRLAYEQYF. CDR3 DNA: TGTGCCAGCAGCTTAAGACTAGCTTACGAGCAGTACTTC.

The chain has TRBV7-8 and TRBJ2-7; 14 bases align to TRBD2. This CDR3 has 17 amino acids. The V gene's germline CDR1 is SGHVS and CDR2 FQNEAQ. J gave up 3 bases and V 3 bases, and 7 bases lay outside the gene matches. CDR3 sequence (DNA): TGTGCCAGCAGCTTGACGGGACTAGCGGGGGTGAACTACGAGCAGTACTTC. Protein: CASSLTGLAGVNYEQYF.

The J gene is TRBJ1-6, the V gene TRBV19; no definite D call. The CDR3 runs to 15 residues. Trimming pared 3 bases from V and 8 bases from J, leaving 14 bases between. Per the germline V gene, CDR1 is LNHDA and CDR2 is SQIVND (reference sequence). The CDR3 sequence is CASSMSATLHSPLHF. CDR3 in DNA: TGTGCCAGTAGTATGTCGGCAACCCTCCATTCACCCCTCCACTTT. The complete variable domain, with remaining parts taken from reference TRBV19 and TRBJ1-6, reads DGGITQSPKYLFRKEGQNVTLSCEQNLNHDAMYWYRQDPGQGLRLIYYSQIVNDFQKGDIAEGYSVSREKKESFPLTVTSAQKNPTAFYLCASSMSATLHSPLHFGNGTRLTVT.

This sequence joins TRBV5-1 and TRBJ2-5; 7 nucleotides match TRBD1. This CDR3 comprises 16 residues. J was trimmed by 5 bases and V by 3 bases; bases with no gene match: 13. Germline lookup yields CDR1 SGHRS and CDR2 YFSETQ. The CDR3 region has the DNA TGCGCCAGCAGCTCCGGGACAGCGGATTGGTTCGAGACCCAGTACTTC. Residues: CASSSGTADWFETQYF.

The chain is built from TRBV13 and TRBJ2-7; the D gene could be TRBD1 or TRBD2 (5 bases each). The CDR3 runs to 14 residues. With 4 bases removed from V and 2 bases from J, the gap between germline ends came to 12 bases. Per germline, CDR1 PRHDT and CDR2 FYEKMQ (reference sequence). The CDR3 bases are TGTGCCAGCAGCTCGTCGACGGGACCCTACGAGCAGTACTTC. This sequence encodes CASSSSTGPYEQYF.

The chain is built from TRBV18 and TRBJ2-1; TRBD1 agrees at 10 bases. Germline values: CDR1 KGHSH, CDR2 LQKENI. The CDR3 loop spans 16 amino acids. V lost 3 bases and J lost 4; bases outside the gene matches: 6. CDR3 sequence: CASSPAGTGAYNEQFF. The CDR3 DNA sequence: TGTGCCAGCTCACCCGCCGGGACAGGGGCTTACAATGAGCAGTTCTTC.

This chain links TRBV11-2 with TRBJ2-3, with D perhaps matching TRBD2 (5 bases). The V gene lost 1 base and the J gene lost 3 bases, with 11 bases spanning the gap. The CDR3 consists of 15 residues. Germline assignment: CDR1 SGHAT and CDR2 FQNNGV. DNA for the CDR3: TGTGCCAGCAGCTTAGCTGGTAGCGAGACAGATACGCAGTATTTT. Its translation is CASSLAGSETDTQYF. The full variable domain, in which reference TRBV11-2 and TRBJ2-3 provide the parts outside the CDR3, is EAGVAQSPRYKIIEKRQSVAFWCNPISGHATLYWYQQILGQGPKLLIQFQNNGVVDDSQLPKDRFSAERLKGVDSTLKIQPAKLEDSAVYLCASSLAGSETDTQYFGPGTRLTVL.

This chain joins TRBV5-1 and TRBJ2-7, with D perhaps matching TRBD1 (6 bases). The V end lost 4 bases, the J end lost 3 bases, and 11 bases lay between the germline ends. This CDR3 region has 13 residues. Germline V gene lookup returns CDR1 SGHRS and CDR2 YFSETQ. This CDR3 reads CASSGTTGYEQYF. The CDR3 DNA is TGCGCCAGCAGCGGAACGACAGGCTACGAGCAGTACTTC.

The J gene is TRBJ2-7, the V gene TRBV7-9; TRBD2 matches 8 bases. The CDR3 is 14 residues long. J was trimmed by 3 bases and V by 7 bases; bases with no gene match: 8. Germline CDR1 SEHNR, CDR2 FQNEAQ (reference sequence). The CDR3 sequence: CASTPPGGLYEQYF. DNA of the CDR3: TGTGCCAGCACCCCTCCGGGGGGGCTCTACGAGCAGTACTTC.

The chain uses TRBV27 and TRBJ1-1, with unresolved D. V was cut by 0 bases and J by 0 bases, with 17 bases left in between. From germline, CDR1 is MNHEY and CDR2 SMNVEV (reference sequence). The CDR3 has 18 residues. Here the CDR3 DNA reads TGTGCCAGCAGTTTATCAGGCCTACCAGATTTCATGAACACTGAAGCTTTCTTT. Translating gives CASSLSGLPDFMNTEAFF.

CDR3 amino acids: CASSWTTRTQETQYF. The CDR3 nucleotides are TGTGCCAGCAGCTGGACTACTAGGACCCAAGAGACCCAGTACTTC. The chain couples TRBV7-9 to TRBJ2-5, with a possible D match to TRBD2 (6 bases). V dropped 4 bases and J dropped 1 base, with 13 bases sitting between them. CDR3 length: 15 amino acids. Germline CDR1 is SEHNR and CDR2 is FQNEAQ (reference sequence).

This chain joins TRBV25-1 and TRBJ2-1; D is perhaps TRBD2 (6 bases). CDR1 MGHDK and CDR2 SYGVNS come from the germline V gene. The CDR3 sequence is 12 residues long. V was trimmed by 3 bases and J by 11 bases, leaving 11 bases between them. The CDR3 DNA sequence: TGTGCCAGCAGTGAGGGACTGCAAAAGCAGTTCTTC. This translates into CASSEGLQKQFF.

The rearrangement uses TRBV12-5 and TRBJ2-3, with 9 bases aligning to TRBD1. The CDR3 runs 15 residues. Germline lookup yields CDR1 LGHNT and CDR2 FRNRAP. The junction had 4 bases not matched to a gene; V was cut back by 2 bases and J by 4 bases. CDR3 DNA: TGTGCTAGTGGTTTGCTTACAGGGGGCCCAGATACGCAGTATTTT. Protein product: CASGLLTGGPDTQYF.

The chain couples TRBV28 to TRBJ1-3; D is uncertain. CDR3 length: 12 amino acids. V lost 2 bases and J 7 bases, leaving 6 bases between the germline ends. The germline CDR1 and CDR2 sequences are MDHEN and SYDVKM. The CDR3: CASSLGLNTIYF. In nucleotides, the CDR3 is TGTGCCAGCAGTTTAGGACTGAACACCATATATTTT.

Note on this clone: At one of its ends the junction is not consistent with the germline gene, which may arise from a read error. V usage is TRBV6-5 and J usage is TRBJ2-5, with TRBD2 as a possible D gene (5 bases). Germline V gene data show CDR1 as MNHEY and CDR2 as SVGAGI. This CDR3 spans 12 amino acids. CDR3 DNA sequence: TGTGCCAGCATGGATAGCGCTGAGACCCAATACTTC. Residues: CASMDSAETQYF.

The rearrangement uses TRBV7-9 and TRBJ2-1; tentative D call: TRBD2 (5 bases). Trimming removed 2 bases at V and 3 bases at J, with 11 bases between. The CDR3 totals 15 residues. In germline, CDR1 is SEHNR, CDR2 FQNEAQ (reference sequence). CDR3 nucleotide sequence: TGTGCCAGCAGCTTAAAGGACTCACACTACAATGAGCAGTTCTTC. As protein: CASSLKDSHYNEQFF.

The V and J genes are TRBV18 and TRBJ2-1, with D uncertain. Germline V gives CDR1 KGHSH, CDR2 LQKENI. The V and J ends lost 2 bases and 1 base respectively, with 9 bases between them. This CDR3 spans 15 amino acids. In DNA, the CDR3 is TGTGCCAGCTCACCAGACAACCATTCCTACAATGAGCAGTTCTTC. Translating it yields CASSPDNHSYNEQFF.